This T cell receptor beta chain was sequenced for a study of T cell changes during pregnancy in multiple sclerosis. TCRdb keeps only in-frame clones here, not all; method: immunoSEQ multiplex PCR. The sample has under 40,000 clones; just over 90% are singletons. The V gene's germline CDR1 is SGHAT and CDR2 FQNNGV. Trimming removed 0 bases at V and 5 bases at J, with 17 bases between. The CDR3 is 16 amino acids. The gene calls are TRBV11-2 and TRBJ2-7; no clear D gene. This clonotype was sampled from a female donor with multiple sclerosis, enrolled in a pregnancy study. The sample here was CD8+ T cells from peripheral blood mononuclear cells, taken in the first trimester of pregnancy. CDR3 coding DNA: TGTGCCAGCAGCTTAGATCCCAGTGTGGAGCTCAACGAGCAGTACTTC. This gives the protein CASSLDPSVELNEQYF.